The present entry profiles one TCR beta chain with its context. Its antigen is not identified. PCR was performed using 60 Vbeta and 13 Jbeta primers. Data came from immunoSEQ multiplex PCR; TCRdb stores just in-frame clones and leaves some out. The sample includes roughly 140,000 clones, roughly 80% of them seen just once. At the time of sampling, donors were nominally healthy, though unrecorded immune exposures were likely. The junction had 2 bases not matched to a gene; V was cut back by 0 bases and J by 3 bases. This CDR3 has 15 amino acids. The germline V gene encodes CDR1 SGDLS and CDR2 YYNGEE. This entry comes from a study of cytomegalovirus exposure and HLA in healthy donors. Study results and limitations: A few V segments could not be told apart, such as TRBV6-2 and TRBV6-3, and were left out.

This clonotype was obtained from a woman aged 50 to 60 in good health and CMV-seropositive. Sequenced material: PBMCs. V and J are TRBV9 and TRBJ2-1, with 8 nucleotides matching TRBD2. CDR3 in amino acids: CASSVDGGDYNEQFF. The CDR3 DNA sequence: TGTGCCAGCAGCGTAGACGGGGGGGACTACAATGAGCAGTTCTTC.